The clone carrying this T cell receptor beta chain has at least ten counts. Its antigen is unknown. This specimen comes from a study of T-cell reconstitution after alpha-beta-depleted transplantation in children. Trimming cost V 1 base and J 1 base, with 11 bases left between them. CDR3 length equals 15 residues. The V gene's germline CDR1 is PRHDT and CDR2 FYEKMQ (reference sequence). During its preparation, the TCRbeta library received unique molecular identifiers. TCRdb reanalysed the PCR reads using MiXCR and keeps one entry per CDR3 protein. Among around 370,000 distinct CDR3 sequences, 16% were seen once, and the ten largest hold 35% to 50%. The study, taken as a whole, reports: Newly produced T cells mostly provided counts and TCRbeta diversity after one year, as hyperexpanded clones declined. The study traced high day-60 TCRbeta diversity in some patients to surviving recipient T cells and thymic progenitors. Alpha-beta T cells present about two months after transplant were reported to originate from several hundred expanded graft clones.

Sample: PBMCs, mostly from graft donor cells, taken 360 days after TCRalphabeta/CD19-depleted stem cell transplant. The chain uses TRBV13 and TRBJ2-7; D perhaps matches TRBD1 (5 bases). The sequence was collected from a male patient aged 2 to 9 who had a stem cell transplant for acute lymphoblastic leukemia, so the T cells may come from the graft donor. CDR3 protein: CASSLAKGASYEQYF. CDR3 in DNA: TGTGCCAGCAGCTTAGCTAAAGGGGCTTCCTACGAGCAGTACTTC.